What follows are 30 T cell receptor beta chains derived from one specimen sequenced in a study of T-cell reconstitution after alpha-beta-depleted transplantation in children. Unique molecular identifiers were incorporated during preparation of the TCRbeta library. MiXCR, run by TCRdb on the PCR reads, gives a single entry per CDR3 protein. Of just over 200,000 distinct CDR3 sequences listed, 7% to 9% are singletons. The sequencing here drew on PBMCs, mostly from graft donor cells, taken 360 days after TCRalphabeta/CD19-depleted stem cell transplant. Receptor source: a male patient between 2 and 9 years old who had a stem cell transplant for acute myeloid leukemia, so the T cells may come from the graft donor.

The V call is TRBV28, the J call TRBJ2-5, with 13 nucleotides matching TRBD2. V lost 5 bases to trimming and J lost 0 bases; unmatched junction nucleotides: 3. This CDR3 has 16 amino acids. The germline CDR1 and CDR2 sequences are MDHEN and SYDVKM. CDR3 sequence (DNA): TGTGCCAGCAGTCCAGGACTAGCGGGAGACCAAGAGACCCAGTACTTC. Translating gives CASSPGLAGDQETQYF.

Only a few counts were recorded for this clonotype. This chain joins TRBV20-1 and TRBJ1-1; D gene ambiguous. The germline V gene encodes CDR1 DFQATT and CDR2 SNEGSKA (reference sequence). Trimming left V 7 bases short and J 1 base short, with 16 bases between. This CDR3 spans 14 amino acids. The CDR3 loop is CSGRKGSGNTEAFF. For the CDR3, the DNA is TGCAGTGGGAGGAAGGGTTCGGGGAACACTGAAGCTTTCTTT.

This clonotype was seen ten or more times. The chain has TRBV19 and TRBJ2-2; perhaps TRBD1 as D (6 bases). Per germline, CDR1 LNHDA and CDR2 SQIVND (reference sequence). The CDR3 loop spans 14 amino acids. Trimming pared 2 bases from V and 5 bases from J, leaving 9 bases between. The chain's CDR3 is CASSIPQGTGELFF. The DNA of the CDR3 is TGTGCCAGTAGTATACCACAGGGAACCGGGGAGCTGTTTTTT.

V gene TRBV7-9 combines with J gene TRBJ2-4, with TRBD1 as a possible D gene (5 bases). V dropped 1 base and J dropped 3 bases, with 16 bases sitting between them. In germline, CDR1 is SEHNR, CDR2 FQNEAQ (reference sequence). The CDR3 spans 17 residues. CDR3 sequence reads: CASSLGGFSKGKNIQYF. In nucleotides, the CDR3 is TGTGCCAGCAGCTTAGGGGGCTTCTCAAAAGGCAAAAACATTCAGTACTTC.

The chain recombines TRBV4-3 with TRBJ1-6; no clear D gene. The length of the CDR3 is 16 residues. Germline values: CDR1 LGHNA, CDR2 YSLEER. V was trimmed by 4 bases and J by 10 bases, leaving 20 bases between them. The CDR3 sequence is CASSLEVGISSSPLHF. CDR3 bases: TGCGCCAGCAGCCTTGAGGTGGGGATTTCAAGCTCACCCCTCCACTTT.

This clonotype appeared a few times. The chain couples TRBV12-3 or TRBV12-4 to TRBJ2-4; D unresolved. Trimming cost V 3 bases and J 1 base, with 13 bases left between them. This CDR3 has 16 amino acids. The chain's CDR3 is CASSLILGFAKNIQYF. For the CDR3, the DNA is TGTGCCAGCAGTTTGATACTGGGCTTTGCCAAAAACATTCAGTACTTC.

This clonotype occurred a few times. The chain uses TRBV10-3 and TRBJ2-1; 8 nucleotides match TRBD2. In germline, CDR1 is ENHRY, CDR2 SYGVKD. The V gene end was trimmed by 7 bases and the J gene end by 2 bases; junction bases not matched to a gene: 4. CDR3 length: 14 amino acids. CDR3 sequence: CAITPGLAYNEQFF. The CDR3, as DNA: TGTGCCATCACCCCGGGACTAGCCTACAATGAGCAGTTCTTC.

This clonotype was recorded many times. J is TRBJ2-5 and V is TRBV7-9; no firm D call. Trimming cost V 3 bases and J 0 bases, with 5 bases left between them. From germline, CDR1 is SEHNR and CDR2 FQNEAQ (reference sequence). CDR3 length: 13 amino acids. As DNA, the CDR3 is TGTGCCAGCAGCTTTGCGTACCAAGAGACCCAGTACTTC. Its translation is CASSFAYQETQYF.

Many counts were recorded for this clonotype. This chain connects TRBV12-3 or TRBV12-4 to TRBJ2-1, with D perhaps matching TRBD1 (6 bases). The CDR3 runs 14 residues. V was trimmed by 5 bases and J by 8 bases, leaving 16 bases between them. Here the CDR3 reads CASSPDSLGYEQFF. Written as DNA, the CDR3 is TGTGCCAGCAGTCCGGACAGCCTTGGGTATGAGCAGTTCTTC.

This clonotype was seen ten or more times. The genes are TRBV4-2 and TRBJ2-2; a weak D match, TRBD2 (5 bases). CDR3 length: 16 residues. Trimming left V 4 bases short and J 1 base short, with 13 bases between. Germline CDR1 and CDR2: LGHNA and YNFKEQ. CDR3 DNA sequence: TGTGCCAGCAGCCCCGAGAGGGCCCAGAACACCGGGGAGCTGTTTTTT. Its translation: CASSPERAQNTGELFF.

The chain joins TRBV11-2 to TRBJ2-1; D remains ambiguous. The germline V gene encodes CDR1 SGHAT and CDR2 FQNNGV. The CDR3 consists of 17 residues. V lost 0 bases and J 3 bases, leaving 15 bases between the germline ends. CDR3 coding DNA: TGTGCCAGCAGCTTAGATCTTTACCGGGTGAACTACAATGAGCAGTTCTTC. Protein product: CASSLDLYRVNYNEQFF.

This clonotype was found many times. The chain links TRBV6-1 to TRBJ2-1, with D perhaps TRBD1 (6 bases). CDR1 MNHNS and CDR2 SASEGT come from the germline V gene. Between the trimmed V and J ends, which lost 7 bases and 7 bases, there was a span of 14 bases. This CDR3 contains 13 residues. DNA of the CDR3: TGTGCCAGCAAGAGGGGGATGAGGAATGAGCAGTTCTTC. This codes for CASKRGMRNEQFF.

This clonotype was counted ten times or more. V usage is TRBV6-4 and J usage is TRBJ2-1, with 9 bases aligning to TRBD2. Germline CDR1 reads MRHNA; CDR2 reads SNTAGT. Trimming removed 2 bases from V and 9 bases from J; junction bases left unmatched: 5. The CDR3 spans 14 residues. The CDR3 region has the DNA TGTGCCAGCAGTGACGAAGCGGGAGGTTTTGAGCAGTTCTTC. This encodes CASSDEAGGFEQFF.

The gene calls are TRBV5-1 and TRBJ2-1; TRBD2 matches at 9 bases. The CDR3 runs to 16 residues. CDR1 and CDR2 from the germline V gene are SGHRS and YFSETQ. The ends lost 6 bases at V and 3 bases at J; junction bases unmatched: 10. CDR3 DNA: TGCGCCAGCACCGTAGCGGGAGAAGCTGTCTACAATGAGCAGTTCTTC. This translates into CASTVAGEAVYNEQFF.

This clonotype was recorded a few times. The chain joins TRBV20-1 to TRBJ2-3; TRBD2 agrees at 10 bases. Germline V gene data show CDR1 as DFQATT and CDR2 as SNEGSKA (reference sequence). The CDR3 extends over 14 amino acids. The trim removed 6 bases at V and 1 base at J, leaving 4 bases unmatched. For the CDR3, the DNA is TGCAGTGCGCTGAGCGGGGGGGGCACAGATACGCAGTATTTT. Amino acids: CSALSGGGTDTQYF.

CDR3 residues: CTVGAFPSGEQFF. The CDR3 coding sequence is TGCACGGTCGGGGCTTTCCCCAGCGGTGAGCAGTTCTTC. The gene calls are TRBV20-1 and TRBJ2-1; D assignment may be TRBD1 or TRBD2 (5 bases each). CDR1 and CDR2 from the germline V gene are DFQATT and SNEGSKA (reference sequence). There are 13 residues in the CDR3.

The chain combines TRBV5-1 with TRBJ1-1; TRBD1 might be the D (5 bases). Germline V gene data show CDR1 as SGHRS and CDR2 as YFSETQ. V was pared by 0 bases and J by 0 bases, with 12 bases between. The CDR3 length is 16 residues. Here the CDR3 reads CASSLGRAGMNTEAFF. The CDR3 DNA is TGCGCCAGCAGCTTGGGCAGGGCAGGAATGAACACTGAAGCTTTCTTT.

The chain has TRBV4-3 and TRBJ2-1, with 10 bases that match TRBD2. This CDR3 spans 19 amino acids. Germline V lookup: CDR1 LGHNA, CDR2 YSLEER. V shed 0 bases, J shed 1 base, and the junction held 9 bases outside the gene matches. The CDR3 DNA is TGCGCCAGCAGCCAAGACGAGGGTCTAGCGGGAGCGTCCTACAATGAGCAGTTCTTC. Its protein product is CASSQDEGLAGASYNEQFF.

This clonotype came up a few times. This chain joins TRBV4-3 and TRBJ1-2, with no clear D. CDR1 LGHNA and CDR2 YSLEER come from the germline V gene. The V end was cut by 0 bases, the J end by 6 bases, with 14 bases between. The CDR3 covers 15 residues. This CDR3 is CASSQDPPKLHGYTF. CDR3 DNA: TGCGCCAGCAGCCAAGACCCTCCTAAACTTCATGGCTACACCTTC.

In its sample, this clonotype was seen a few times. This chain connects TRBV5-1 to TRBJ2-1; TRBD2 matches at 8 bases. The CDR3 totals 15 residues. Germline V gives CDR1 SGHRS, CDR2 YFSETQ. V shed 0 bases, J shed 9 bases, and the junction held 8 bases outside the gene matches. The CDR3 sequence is CASSLGTGGAGEQFF. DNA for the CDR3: TGCGCCAGCAGCTTGGGGACCGGGGGGGCCGGTGAGCAGTTCTTC.

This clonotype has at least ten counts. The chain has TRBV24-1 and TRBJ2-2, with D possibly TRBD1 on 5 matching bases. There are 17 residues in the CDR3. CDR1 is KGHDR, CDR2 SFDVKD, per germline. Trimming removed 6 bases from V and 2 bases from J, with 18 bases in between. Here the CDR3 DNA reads TGTGCCACCAGTTCCCAACCGGGCAGGGTAAACACCGGGGAGCTGTTTTTT. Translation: CATSSQPGRVNTGELFF.

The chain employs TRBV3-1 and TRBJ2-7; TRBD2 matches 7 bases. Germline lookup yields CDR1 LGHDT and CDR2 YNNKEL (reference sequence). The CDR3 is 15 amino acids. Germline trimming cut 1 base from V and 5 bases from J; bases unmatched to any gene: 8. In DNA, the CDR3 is TGTGCCAGCAGCCAAGTGGGGACTACGCTCCACGAGCAGTACTTC. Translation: CASSQVGTTLHEQYF.

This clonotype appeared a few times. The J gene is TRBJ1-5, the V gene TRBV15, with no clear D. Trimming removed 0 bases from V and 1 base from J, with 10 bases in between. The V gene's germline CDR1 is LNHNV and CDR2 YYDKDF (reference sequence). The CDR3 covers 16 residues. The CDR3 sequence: CATSRDDLGSNQPQHF. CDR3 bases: TGTGCCACCAGCAGAGATGACCTGGGGAGCAATCAGCCCCAGCATTTT.

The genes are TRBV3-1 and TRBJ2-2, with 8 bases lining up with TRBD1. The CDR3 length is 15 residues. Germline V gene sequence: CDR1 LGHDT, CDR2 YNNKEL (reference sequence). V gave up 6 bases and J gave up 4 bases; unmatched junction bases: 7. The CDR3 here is CASRPYGQGTGELFF. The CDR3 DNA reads TGTGCCAGCAGGCCTTACGGACAGGGCACCGGGGAGCTGTTTTTT.

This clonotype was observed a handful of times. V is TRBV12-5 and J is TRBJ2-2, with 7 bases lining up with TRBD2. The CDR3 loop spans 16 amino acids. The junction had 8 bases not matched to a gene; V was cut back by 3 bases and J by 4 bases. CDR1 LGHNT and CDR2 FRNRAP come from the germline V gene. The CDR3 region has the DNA TGTGCTAGTGGTTTCCAGCTAGCGGCGGGCACCGGGGAGCTGTTTTTT. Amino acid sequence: CASGFQLAAGTGELFF. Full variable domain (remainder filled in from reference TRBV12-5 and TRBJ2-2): DARVTQTPRHKVTEMGQEVTMRCQPILGHNTVFWYRQTMMQGLELLAYFRNRAPLDDSGMPKDRFSAEMPDATLATLKIQPSEPRDSAVYFCASGFQLAAGTGELFFGEGSRLTVL.

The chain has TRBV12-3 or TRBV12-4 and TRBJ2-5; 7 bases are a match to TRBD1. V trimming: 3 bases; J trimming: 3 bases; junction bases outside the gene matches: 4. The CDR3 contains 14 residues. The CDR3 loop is CASSFFTGEETQYF. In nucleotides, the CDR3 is TGTGCCAGCAGTTTTTTCACAGGGGAAGAGACCCAGTACTTC.

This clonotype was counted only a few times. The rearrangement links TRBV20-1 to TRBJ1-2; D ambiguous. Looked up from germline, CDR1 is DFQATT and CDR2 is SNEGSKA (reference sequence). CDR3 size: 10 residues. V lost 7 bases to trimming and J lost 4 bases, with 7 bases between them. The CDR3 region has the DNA TGCAGTGTACAGCGCTATGGCTACACCTTC. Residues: CSVQRYGYTF.

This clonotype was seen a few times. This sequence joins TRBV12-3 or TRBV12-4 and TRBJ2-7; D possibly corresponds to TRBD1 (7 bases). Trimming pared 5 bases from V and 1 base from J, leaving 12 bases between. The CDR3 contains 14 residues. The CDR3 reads CASSAAGGSYEQYF. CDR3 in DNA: TGTGCCAGCAGTGCGGCAGGGGGGTCCTACGAGCAGTACTTC.

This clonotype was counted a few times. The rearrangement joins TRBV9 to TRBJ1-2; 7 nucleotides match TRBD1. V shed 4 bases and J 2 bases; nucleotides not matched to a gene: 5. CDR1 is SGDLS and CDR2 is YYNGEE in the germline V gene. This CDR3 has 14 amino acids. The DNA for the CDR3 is TGTGCCAGCAGCTTCACAGGGGACAACTATGGCTACACCTTC. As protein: CASSFTGDNYGYTF.

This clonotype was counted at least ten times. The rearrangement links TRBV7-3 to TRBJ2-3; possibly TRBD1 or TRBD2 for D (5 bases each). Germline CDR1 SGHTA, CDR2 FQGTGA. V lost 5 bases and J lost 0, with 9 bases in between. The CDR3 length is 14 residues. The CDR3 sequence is CASSVGTSTDTQYF. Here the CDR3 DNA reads TGTGCCAGCAGCGTCGGGACCAGCACAGATACGCAGTATTTT.